This T cell receptor (beta chain) emerged from a study of blood T cell repertoires in COVID-19 (dated by TCRdb to the early 2020s). Study-level background: Samples covering the acute and convalescent phases of COVID-19 were provided by collaborators in the United States, Italy and Spain. Where available, HLA class I and class II types were taken from metadata supplied by the sample provider and were not determined by assay-based typing. The repertoires were made available in a free public database intended to serve as a resource for research on the immune response to SARS-CoV-2. Subjects who had been exposed to COVID-19, were actively infected with it, or had recovered from it provided the deeply sampled blood TCRbeta repertoires that made up the dataset. The samples were drawn from the first 160 participants of the ongoing ImmuneRACE study and from 950 to 1,500 subjects provided by 6 global collaborators. The material from the prospective study consisted of cDNA or gDNA derived from T cells, B-cell-depleted T cells, or PBMCs. Nearly every sample came with metadata listing a de-identified subject ID, COVID-19 status, age in years and sex.

For CDR1 and CDR2, the germline V gene (reference sequence) lists MNHEY and SMNVEV. Between the V and J ends, shortened by 4 bases and 4 bases respectively, the junction contains 7 bases. The CDR3 measures 13 amino acids from cysteine to phenylalanine. Just CDR3 DNA is preserved here, 39 bases in frame from base 1. Study-level results and caveats: The quantity of clinical and demographic metadata differed by source and by participant and was supplied without curation.

TCRbeta CDR3 regions were amplified from genomic DNA by means of the immunoSEQ Assay, a bias-controlled multiplex PCR. Processing in the source paper ran as follows. The number of nucleated cells in each sample was estimated by amplification of reference gene primers within the assay. To quantify the absolute abundance of each unique TCRbeta CDR3 rearrangement, sequence reads were collapsed and filtered. For each sample, productive Simpson clonality was calculated as the square root of Simpson's diversity index across productive rearrangements. TCRdb retrieved this table from immuneACCESS and kept in-frame rearrangements only. Not all clones are present; in checked studies, unresolved V genes account for under half, and no reason is known for the remainder. V and J calls and clone size come straight from that table; D and trimming were deduced from the DNA. In all, the sample holds around 21,000 clones, and about 87% of those were seen once. The top ten constitute approximately 5.8% of the sample.

Whole blood was collected in K2EDTA tubes by collaborating institutions according to the institutions' own protocols. For TCRbeta analysis, collaborator samples were shipped as frozen whole blood, as isolated PBMCs, or as DNA extracted from either sample type. Comments on this clone: It lacks a known antigen. No base quality values were provided; no much bigger clone lies one nucleotide off.

This TCR was recovered from a woman at least 80 years old with active COVID-19. The sample taken for sequencing was peripheral blood. Here the chain combines TRBV27 and TRBJ2-2, with no confidently assigned D gene. The DNA sequence is as follows: TGTGCCAGCAGTTCTTTTCCCACCGGGGAGCTGTTTTTT. Its protein product is CASSSFPTGELFF.